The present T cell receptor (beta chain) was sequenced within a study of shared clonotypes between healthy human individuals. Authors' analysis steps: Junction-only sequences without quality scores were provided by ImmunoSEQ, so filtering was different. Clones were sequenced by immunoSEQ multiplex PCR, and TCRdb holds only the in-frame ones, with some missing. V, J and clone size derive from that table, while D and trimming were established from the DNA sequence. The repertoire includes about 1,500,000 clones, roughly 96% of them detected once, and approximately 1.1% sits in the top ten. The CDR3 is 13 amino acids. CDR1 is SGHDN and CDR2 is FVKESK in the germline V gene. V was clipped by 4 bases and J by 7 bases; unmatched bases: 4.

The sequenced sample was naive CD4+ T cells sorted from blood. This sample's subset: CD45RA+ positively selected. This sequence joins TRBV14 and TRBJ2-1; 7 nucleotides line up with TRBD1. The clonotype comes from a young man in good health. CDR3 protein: CASSRLQGNEQFF. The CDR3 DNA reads TGTGCCAGCAGCCGATTACAGGGGAATGAGCAGTTCTTC.